The 8 T cell receptor beta chains below all came from one sample that was sequenced in a study of cytomegalovirus exposure and HLA in healthy donors. TCRdb keeps only in-frame clones here, not all; method: immunoSEQ multiplex PCR. The table lists more than 55,000 clones, about 93% of them singletons. Material for sequencing was PBMCs. The receptor set was obtained from a young woman in good health and CMV-seronegative.

J is TRBJ1-1 and V is TRBV11-2; D may be TRBD1 (5 bases). Germline values: CDR1 SGHAT, CDR2 FQNNGV. The V end lost 1 base, the J end lost 5 bases, and 14 bases lay between the germline ends. This CDR3 contains 15 residues. CDR3 amino acids: CASSLVQGSGTEAFF. As DNA, the CDR3 is TGTGCCAGCAGCTTAGTGCAGGGCTCTGGGACTGAAGCTTTCTTT.

The chain employs TRBV6-5 and TRBJ1-2; maybe TRBD1 (6 bases). This CDR3 has 15 amino acids. V lost 6 bases to trimming and J lost 7 bases, with 21 bases between them. Per germline, CDR1 MNHEY and CDR2 SVGAGI. DNA of the CDR3: TGTGCCAGCAGCCCGGGACACCGACAAAGGGGTGGCTACACCTTC. It yields the protein CASSPGHRQRGGYTF.

As DNA, the CDR3 is TGTGCCAGCTCACGGCGGTCGACTAGCGGGGGATACGAGCAGTACTTC. As protein: CASSRRSTSGGYEQYF. The chain combines TRBV18 with TRBJ2-7, with 12 bases lining up with TRBD2. V gave up 4 bases and J gave up 4 bases; unmatched junction bases: 8. The V gene's germline CDR1 is KGHSH and CDR2 LQKENI. The CDR3 runs to 16 residues.

The rearrangement links TRBV7-6 to TRBJ1-1, with a possible D match to TRBD1 (6 bases). Between the trimmed V and J ends, which lost 4 bases and 1 base, there was a span of 16 bases. The length of the CDR3 is 16 residues. Germline CDR1 SGHVS, CDR2 FNYEAQ. The CDR3 reads CASSSRGGDSNTEAFF. CDR3 DNA sequence: TGTGCCAGCAGCTCGAGAGGGGGAGACTCGAACACTGAAGCTTTCTTT.

This chain links TRBV27 with TRBJ2-4, with a tentative D call TRBD1 (6 bases). The CDR3 has 14 amino acids. Germline V gene lookup returns CDR1 MNHEY and CDR2 SMNVEV (reference sequence). Deletions cut 5 bases from V and 0 bases from J, with 8 bases between. DNA for the CDR3: TGTGCCAGCAGTGACAGGATAGCCAAAAACATTCAGTACTTC. It specifies CASSDRIAKNIQYF.

The genes are TRBV7-9 and TRBJ2-5; 7 bases are a match to TRBD1. CDR1 and CDR2 from the germline V gene are SEHNR and FQNEAQ (reference sequence). The ends lost 3 bases at V and 4 bases at J; junction bases unmatched: 8. This CDR3 is built from 15 residues. The chain's CDR3 is CASSLRGGAGETQYF. CDR3 DNA: TGTGCCAGCAGCTTGAGAGGGGGCGCGGGAGAGACCCAGTACTTC.

J is TRBJ2-5 and V is TRBV5-4; a possible D gene is TRBD1 (6 bases). Germline V gene sequence: CDR1 SGHNT, CDR2 YYREEE (reference sequence). V lost 4 bases and J 0 bases, leaving 10 bases between the germline ends. CDR3 length equals 14 residues. CDR3 amino acids: CASSADRYQETQYF. CDR3 in DNA: TGTGCCAGCAGCGCCGACAGGTACCAAGAGACCCAGTACTTC.

The rearrangement joins TRBV7-9 to TRBJ2-5, with 9 bases fitting TRBD1. The J segment lost 4 bases and the V segment lost 6 bases, leaving 6 bases of the junction unmatched. CDR3 length: 14 amino acids. CDR1 SEHNR and CDR2 FQNEAQ come from the germline V gene (reference sequence). The CDR3 region has the DNA TGTGCCAGCAGACAACCGGGACAGGGAGAGACCCAGTACTTC. Amino acid sequence: CASRQPGQGETQYF.